This T cell receptor beta chain emerged from a study of T cells in Graves' hyperthyroidism and ophthalmopathy. This clonotype was detected a few times. Amplified regions were TCR beta CDR3 sequences from RNA transcripts. The primer set for the first-round RT-PCR of the TCR CDR3 was HTBI. MiXCR was run by TCRdb on the multiplex PCR reads, yielding one entry per CDR3 protein. This repertoire shows approximately 740,000 distinct CDR3 sequences, 12% to 15% found once; its top ten account for 10% to 13%. V lost 6 bases and J 0 bases, leaving 17 bases between the germline ends. This CDR3 spans 16 amino acids.

The receptor was derived from a woman under 30 with Graves' hyperthyroidism. The J gene is TRBJ1-1, the V gene TRBV12-3 or TRBV12-4; D unclear. Sequencing used blood. CDR3 in amino acids: CASRPGANKMNTEAFF. The CDR3 DNA reads as TGTGCCAGCAGGCCGGGAGCGAATAAAATGAACACTGAAGCTTTCTTT.